Listed here are 27 T cell receptor beta chains from one sample, sequenced in a study of cytomegalovirus exposure and HLA in healthy donors (dated by TCRdb to 2016 to 2017). The library was prepared using the immunoSEQ multiplex PCR assay. For the multiplex PCR, a mixture combining 60 forward primers for TCR Vbeta segments and 13 reverse primers for TCR Jbeta segments was used. The table was pulled from immuneACCESS by TCRdb, which kept in-frame rearrangements only. Such tables lose some clones; where checked, under half of the loss comes from unresolved V genes, and the rest has no known cause. This sample is represented by tens of thousands of clones; approximately 90% of them were singletons. The top ten clones comprise 12% of the sample. Sequences were obtained from PBMCs. The receptors here all came from a woman aged 30 to 39 in good health and CMV-seropositive.

The rearrangement uses TRBV30 and TRBJ2-7, with 9 nucleotides matching TRBD2. The V segment lost 5 bases and the J segment 7 bases; nucleotides outside the gene matches: 12. Germline lookup yields CDR1 GTSNPN and CDR2 SVGIG (reference sequence). The CDR3 has 14 amino acids. This CDR3 is CAWGSGLASEEQYF. DNA for the CDR3: TGTGCCTGGGGGTCGGGACTAGCTTCGGAGGAGCAGTACTTC.

The CDR3 spells CASSDEESSYNEQFF. In DNA, the CDR3 is TGTGCCAGCAGTGACGAGGAAAGCTCCTACAATGAGCAGTTCTTC. The V call is TRBV2, the J call TRBJ2-1; D not resolved. The CDR3 spans 15 residues. Looked up from germline, CDR1 is SNHLY and CDR2 is FYNNEI. Trimming removed 3 bases at V and 0 bases at J, with 9 bases between.

The chain employs TRBV6-5 and TRBJ1-1, with D perhaps matching TRBD1 (6 bases). CDR1 MNHEY and CDR2 SVGAGI come from the germline V gene. This CDR3 has 14 residues. V lost 7 bases and J lost 0, with 12 bases in between. CDR3 region: CASKRGRMNTEAFF. The CDR3 bases are TGTGCCAGCAAGCGGGGGCGAATGAACACTGAAGCTTTCTTT.

The V call is TRBV9, the J call TRBJ2-5; the match to TRBD2 covers 7 bases. The end of the DNA is better explained by TRBJ2-7, so the J call may be wrong. The CDR3 covers 15 residues. CDR1 and CDR2 (germline): SGDLS, YYNGEE. The CDR3 DNA reads TGTGCCAGCAGCGCCCAGGGCGGGGGATTCTACGAGCAGTACTTC. This codes for CASSAQGGGFYEQYF.

The chain carries TRBV30 and TRBJ2-5; 7 positions agree with TRBD1. The J call may be faulty, since TRBJ2-7 better matches the DNA end. This CDR3 has 13 residues. The V gene's germline CDR1 is GTSNPN and CDR2 SVGIG (reference sequence). CDR3 coding DNA: TGTGCCGCATTGACAGGGTCGACCTACGAGCAGTACTTC. This gives the protein CAALTGSTYEQYF.

The chain uses TRBV28 and TRBJ1-1, with TRBD1 matching over 10 bases. The junction had 10 bases not matched to a gene; V was cut back by 2 bases and J by 1 base. The germline CDR1 and CDR2 sequences are MDHEN and SYDVKM. CDR3 length: 18 residues. The CDR3 loop reads CASSLPPGTGVRNTEAFF. DNA of the CDR3: TGTGCCAGCAGTTTACCCCCAGGGACAGGGGTGCGGAACACTGAAGCTTTCTTT. Full variable domain (rest looked up from reference TRBV28 and TRBJ1-1): DVKVTQSSRYLVKRTGEKVFLECVQDMDHENMFWYRQDPGLGLRLIYFSYDVKMKEKGDIPEGYSVSREKKERFSLILESASTNQTSMYLCASSLPPGTGVRNTEAFFGQGTRLTVV.

V and J are TRBV14 and TRBJ2-3; tentatively, D is TRBD2 (6 bases). Germline CDR1 SGHDN, CDR2 FVKESK. This CDR3 comprises 15 residues. Deletions cut 2 bases from V and 2 bases from J, with 11 bases between. The CDR3 here is CASSQRGGPTDTQYF. CDR3 sequence (DNA): TGTGCCAGCAGCCAACGCGGAGGGCCCACAGATACGCAGTATTTT.

The chain employs TRBV18 and TRBJ2-7, with D perhaps matching TRBD2 (6 bases). Germline CDR1 and CDR2: KGHSH and LQKENI. This CDR3 is built from 15 residues. Trimming pared 2 bases from V and 1 base from J, leaving 12 bases between. In nucleotides, the CDR3 is TGTGCCAGCTCACCATCTCGCGGGGTATCCTACGAGCAGTACTTC. Its translation: CASSPSRGVSYEQYF. The variable domain in full, completed from reference TRBV18 and TRBJ2-7, reads NAGVMQNPRHLVRRRGQEARLRCSPMKGHSHVYWYRQLPEEGLKFMVYLQKENIIDESGMPKERFSAEFPKEGPSILRIQQVVRGDSAAYFCASSPSRGVSYEQYFGPGTRLTVT.

The chain uses TRBV15 and TRBJ1-4, with a tentative D call TRBD1 (6 bases). This CDR3 spans 17 amino acids. Germline CDR1 and CDR2: LNHNV and YYDKDF (reference sequence). The germline V and J ends were trimmed by 0 bases and 5 bases, with 16 bases remaining between them. The CDR3 DNA sequence: TGTGCCACCAGCAGAGATCTCCGGACAGTCTTCAATGAAAAACTGTTTTTT. Amino acid sequence: CATSRDLRTVFNEKLFF.

The rearrangement links TRBV11-2 to TRBJ2-7; tentative D call: TRBD1 (6 bases). CDR1 SGHAT and CDR2 FQNNGV come from the germline V gene. Trimming left V 4 bases short and J 3 bases short, with 7 bases between. CDR3 size: 12 residues. The CDR3 reads CASSYRDYEQYF. CDR3 sequence (DNA): TGTGCCAGCAGCTACAGGGACTACGAGCAGTACTTC.

The chain recombines TRBV9 with TRBJ2-1, with TRBD2 matching 13 bases. Looked up from germline, CDR1 is SGDLS and CDR2 is YYNGEE. V gave up 0 bases and J gave up 5 bases; unmatched junction bases: 8. The CDR3 contains 18 residues. The CDR3 region has the DNA TGTGCCAGCAGCGTAGCCCTCTTGACTAGCGGGAGGCACAATGAGCAGTTCTTC. Encoded protein: CASSVALLTSGRHNEQFF.

This clone has more than one count but fewer than ten. This chain connects TRBV6-1 to TRBJ2-7; no clear D. The germline V and J ends were trimmed by 7 bases and 0 bases, with 13 bases remaining between them. Germline values: CDR1 MNHNS, CDR2 SASEGT. The length of the CDR3 is 14 residues. CDR3 amino acids: CASTSVYSSYEQYF. CDR3 bases: TGTGCCAGCACGTCGGTTTACAGCTCCTACGAGCAGTACTTC.

The rearrangement uses TRBV4-1 and TRBJ1-1; tentative D call: TRBD1 (5 bases). The germline V and J ends were trimmed by 4 bases and 2 bases, with 14 bases remaining between them. This CDR3 has 15 residues. The V gene's germline CDR1 is MGHRA and CDR2 YSYEKL. The CDR3 sequence: CASSREQDSNTEAFF. The CDR3 nucleotides are TGCGCCAGCAGCCGAGAACAAGACAGTAACACTGAAGCTTTCTTT.

This clone was counted a single time. The chain uses TRBV7-2 and TRBJ2-1, with 12 positions matching TRBD2. V lost 0 bases, J lost 4 bases, and 4 bases stayed unmatched. CDR1 SGHTA and CDR2 FQGNSA come from the germline V gene. CDR3 length: 17 residues. The DNA of the CDR3 is TGTGCCAGCAGCTTAGCTCCTAGCGGGAGGGTTTACAATGAGCAGTTCTTC. It codes for CASSLAPSGRVYNEQFF.

V usage is TRBV11-2 and J usage is TRBJ1-1; a weak D match, TRBD1 (6 bases). The germline gives CDR1 SGHAT, CDR2 FQNNGV. The CDR3 length is 15 residues. Deletions cut 5 bases from V and 2 bases from J, with 15 bases between. The CDR3 spells CASSTPRQVNTEAFF. Here the CDR3 DNA reads TGTGCCAGCAGCACGCCCAGACAGGTTAACACTGAAGCTTTCTTT.

Points on this clone: The junction and the germline gene differ at one end; a read error may be behind it. The J gene is TRBJ2-7, the V gene TRBV11-2, with D possibly TRBD2 on 6 matching bases. Per germline, CDR1 SGHAT and CDR2 FQNNGV. CDR3 length: 12 residues. Here the CDR3 reads CASSSSPREEDF. CDR3 bases: TGTGCCAGCAGCTCTAGCCCCAGGGAGGAGGACTTC.

As to this clone: Different DNA sequences within this sample yield the same CDR3. The chain combines TRBV27 with TRBJ2-1; tentatively, D is TRBD2 (5 bases). From germline, CDR1 is MNHEY and CDR2 SMNVEV (reference sequence). Deletions cut 1 base from V and 3 bases from J, with 10 bases between. CDR3 length equals 15 residues. CDR3 DNA sequence: TGTGCCAGCAGTTTATGGGGTGGGAGCTACAATGAGCAGTTCTTC. Translation: CASSLWGGSYNEQFF.

The chain couples TRBV10-3 to TRBJ2-1; 7 nucleotides align to TRBD2. CDR3 size: 14 residues. CDR1 is ENHRY and CDR2 is SYGVKD in the germline V gene. The V gene end was trimmed by 6 bases and the J gene end by 3 bases; junction bases not matched to a gene: 5. The DNA of the CDR3 is TGTGCCATCAGGGGGGAGCGGGGCTACAATGAGCAGTTCTTC. Residues: CAIRGERGYNEQFF.

The rearrangement uses TRBV5-1 and TRBJ2-3, with TRBD2 identical over 9 bases. Germline-derived CDR1 and CDR2 are SGHRS and YFSETQ. The CDR3 has 16 residues. Losses at the gene ends were 0 bases for V and 0 bases for J; bases not matched to a gene: 2. Here the CDR3 DNA reads TGCGCCAGCAGCTTGGGTACTAGCGGGAGCACAGATACGCAGTATTTT. Translating it yields CASSLGTSGSTDTQYF.

The chain carries TRBV5-4 and TRBJ2-3; D not certain. V was cut by 2 bases and J by 6 bases, with 13 bases left in between. The V gene's germline CDR1 is SGHNT and CDR2 YYREEE (reference sequence). This CDR3 has 14 amino acids. The CDR3 region has the DNA TGTGCCAGCAGCTTTTTAACAAGGAGTGATACGCAGTATTTT. As protein: CASSFLTRSDTQYF.

The rearrangement links TRBV5-1 to TRBJ1-3, with D maybe TRBD1 (6 bases). CDR3 size: 15 residues. In germline, CDR1 is SGHRS, CDR2 YFSETQ. V lost 4 bases and J 0 bases, leaving 11 bases between the germline ends. CDR3 in amino acids: CASSDDRSSGNTIYF. CDR3 nucleotides: TGCGCCAGCAGCGATGACAGGAGCTCTGGAAACACCATATATTTT.

The chain carries TRBV6-6 and TRBJ2-2, with 9 bases that match TRBD1. The CDR3 consists of 16 residues. Germline-derived CDR1 and CDR2 are MNHNY and SVGAGI (reference sequence). Germline trimming cut 0 bases from V and 7 bases from J; bases unmatched to any gene: 6. The DNA for the CDR3 is TGTGCCAGCAGTTACTCTACAGGGGGCATGGGCGGGGAGCTGTTTTTT. It yields the protein CASSYSTGGMGGELFF.

This clone has only one observation. The V and J genes are TRBV15 and TRBJ1-5; 9 nucleotides align to TRBD1. CDR3 length: 16 residues. Per the germline V gene, CDR1 is LNHNV and CDR2 is YYDKDF (reference sequence). After removal of 5 bases from V and 4 bases from J, the junction contained 9 bases not matched to a gene. The CDR3 nucleotides are TGTGCCACCAGCGGGTTAAAGGGACAGGGAAATCAGCCCCAGCATTTT. Encoded protein: CATSGLKGQGNQPQHF.

CDR3 sequence reads: CASSLAGGRETQYF. The CDR3 bases are TGTGCCAGCAGTTTGGCAGGGGGGAGGGAGACCCAGTACTTC. This rearrangement joins TRBV27 to TRBJ2-5, with D perhaps TRBD1 (7 bases). V gave up 3 bases and J gave up 5 bases, with 13 bases separating them. The CDR3 has 14 residues. Germline CDR1 reads MNHEY; CDR2 reads SMNVEV (reference sequence).

This chain links TRBV19 with TRBJ2-1; D might be TRBD2 (6 bases). V lost 4 bases and J lost 0, with 13 bases in between. The CDR3 is 16 amino acids. Germline V gene data show CDR1 as LNHDA and CDR2 as SQIVND (reference sequence). CDR3 amino acids: CASSKISGTSYNEQFF. CDR3 DNA: TGTGCCAGTAGTAAGATTAGCGGAACCTCCTACAATGAGCAGTTCTTC.

V gene TRBV4-1 combines with J gene TRBJ2-7, with 12 bases identical to TRBD1. After removal of 4 bases from V and 4 bases from J, the junction contained 5 bases not matched to a gene. CDR1 MGHRA and CDR2 YSYEKL come from the germline V gene. This CDR3 comprises 15 residues. CDR3: CASSPRDRGRYEQYF. CDR3 nucleotides: TGCGCCAGCAGCCCGCGGGACAGGGGGCGGTACGAGCAGTACTTC.

This clone was found a few times. V is TRBV9 and J is TRBJ1-2; D ambiguous. Germline-derived CDR1 and CDR2 are SGDLS and YYNGEE. The V end lost 3 bases, the J end lost 8 bases, and 20 bases lay between the germline ends. This CDR3 is 15 amino acids long. CDR3 loop: CASSGGRVLAGGYTF. The CDR3 region has the DNA TGTGCCAGCAGCGGTGGGAGGGTATTAGCTGGAGGCTACACCTTC.